One sample yielded the 4 T cell receptor beta chains listed below, sequenced in a study of monozygotic twins with inflammatory bowel disease. For each CDR3 protein, TCRdb gives one entry from its re-call of the 5' RACE reads, without DNA. The sample is made up of some 200,000 distinct CDR3 sequences, and the top ten hold approximately 1.6% of it. The source material was blood. These receptors originate from a human donor with ulcerative colitis or Crohn's disease, or a healthy co-twin of an affected twin (not recorded which).

The rearrangement uses TRBV10-2 and TRBJ2-7; absent DNA, TCRdb's TRBD1 call cannot be checked. This CDR3 spans 14 amino acids. Germline lookup yields CDR1 WSHSY and CDR2 SAAADI. CDR3 protein: CASSGLGRGQEQYF.

The gene calls are TRBV10-3 and TRBJ2-7; TCRdb indicates TRBD2, and absent DNA this call remains unverified. The length of the CDR3 is 17 residues. The germline V gene has CDR1 ENHRY and CDR2 SYGVKD. This CDR3 reads CAISGALAGDSAYEQYF.

The chain is built from TRBV10-3 and TRBJ1-1; TCRdb reports TRBD1, a call that lacks DNA to check it against. The CDR3 spans 14 residues. Germline CDR1 ENHRY, CDR2 SYGVKD. The chain's CDR3 is CASKPGMGATEAFF.

The chain employs TRBV6-5 and TRBJ2-2. The CDR3 spans 16 residues. Germline values: CDR1 MNHEY, CDR2 SVGAGI. CDR3 amino acids: CASSYSNVGNTGELFF.